Following are 18 T cell receptor beta chains from one sample sequenced in a study of cytomegalovirus exposure and HLA in healthy donors. The PCR was carried out with 60 Vbeta primers and 13 Jbeta primers. Profiled with immunoSEQ multiplex PCR; TCRdb holds only in-frame clones, not every one. The repertoire consists of approximately 220,000 clones, with 75% to 80% occurring once and the leading ten covering about 1.8%. Sequencing was done on a sample of PBMCs. The source is a man in his late teens or twenties in good health and CMV-seronegative.

The sample holds a few counts of this clone. The chain combines TRBV29-1 with TRBJ1-1; the D is unclear. V was cut by 4 bases and J by 8 bases, with 5 bases left in between. The CDR3 extends over 9 amino acids. CDR1 is SQVTM, CDR2 ANQGSEA, per germline. As DNA, the CDR3 is TGCAGCGTTGGAGGGGAAGCTTTCTTT. It codes for CSVGGEAFF.

CDR3 residues: CASSHDPGQGYEKLFF. The CDR3 DNA follows: TGCGCCAGCAGCCATGACCCGGGACAGGGCTATGAAAAACTGTTTTTT. V and J are TRBV4-1 and TRBJ1-4, with TRBD1 matching over 9 bases. The J segment lost 6 bases and the V segment lost 3 bases, leaving 8 bases of the junction unmatched. CDR3 length: 16 residues. The germline gives CDR1 MGHRA, CDR2 YSYEKL.

Regarding this clone: A much larger clone lies a single base off, so this may be a read error. The chain couples TRBV30 to TRBJ1-5; 10 bases match TRBD1. The germline CDR1 and CDR2 sequences are GTSNPN and SVGIG (reference sequence). The CDR3 loop spans 14 amino acids. The V and J ends lost 1 base and 5 bases, in that order; junction bases with no gene match: 2. The CDR3, as DNA: TGTGCCTGGAGTGCCGGGACAGGGGATCAGCCCCAGCATTTT. Its translation: CAWSAGTGDQPQHF. Supplemented by reference TRBV30 and TRBJ1-5, the full variable domain reads SQTIHQWPATLVQPVGSPLSLECTVEGTSNPNLYWYRQAAGRGLQLLFYSVGIGQISSEVPQNLSASRPQDRQFILSSKKLLLSDSGFYLCAWSAGTGDQPQHFGDGTRLSIL.

The chain combines TRBV19 with TRBJ2-3; 7 positions match TRBD2. Germline lookup yields CDR1 LNHDA and CDR2 SQIVND (reference sequence). V dropped 11 bases and J dropped 3; count of bases not matched to a gene: 8. The CDR3 spans 13 residues. This CDR3 reads CAGGGSGTDTQYF. The CDR3 DNA follows: TGTGCCGGCGGTGGTAGCGGGACAGATACGCAGTATTTT.

This clone was seen once. This rearrangement joins TRBV6-4 to TRBJ2-5; 7 bases map to TRBD1. The CDR3 extends over 11 amino acids. Per germline, CDR1 MRHNA and CDR2 SNTAGT. V was clipped by 3 bases and J by 9 bases; unmatched bases: 1. The CDR3 reads CASSEDRAQYF. The CDR3 DNA reads TGTGCCAGCAGTGAAGACAGGGCCCAGTACTTC.

This clone was observed many times. This chain links TRBV9 with TRBJ2-6; tentative D call: TRBD1 (6 bases). Trimming stripped 2 bases from V and 2 bases from J, with 11 bases between. This CDR3 spans 16 amino acids. Germline loops: CDR1 SGDLS, CDR2 YYNGEE. CDR3 loop: CASSVAYRAGANVLTF. CDR3 bases: TGTGCCAGCAGCGTTGCGTACAGGGCTGGGGCCAACGTCCTGACTTTC.

The V call is TRBV9, the J call TRBJ2-3; a weak D match, TRBD2 (6 bases). V gave up 4 bases and J gave up 2 bases, with 11 bases separating them. The CDR3 length is 14 residues. CDR1 is SGDLS, CDR2 YYNGEE, per germline. The CDR3 protein is CASSPEGYTDTQYF. The DNA of the CDR3 is TGTGCCAGCAGCCCGGAGGGGTACACAGATACGCAGTATTTT.

The chain combines TRBV7-6 with TRBJ2-3; a possible D gene is TRBD1 (5 bases). This CDR3 is built from 15 residues. Germline V lookup: CDR1 SGHVS, CDR2 FNYEAQ. V lost 1 base and J lost 4, with 12 bases in between. The CDR3 reads CASSLGQGSADTQYF. As DNA, the CDR3 is TGTGCCAGCAGCTTAGGGCAGGGAAGCGCAGATACGCAGTATTTT.

The rearrangement joins TRBV28 to TRBJ1-4, with a tentative D call TRBD1 (5 bases). Germline CDR1 is MDHEN and CDR2 is SYDVKM. Trimming removed 2 bases from V and 15 bases from J, with 10 bases in between. CDR3 length equals 11 residues. The CDR3 region is CASSLGGGLFF. CDR3 sequence (DNA): TGTGCCAGCAGTTTAGGGGGGGGTTTGTTTTTT. The whole variable domain, filled in from reference TRBV28 and TRBJ1-4, reads DVKVTQSSRYLVKRTGEKVFLECVQDMDHENMFWYRQDPGLGLRLIYFSYDVKMKEKGDIPEGYSVSREKKERFSLILESASTNQTSMYLCASSLGGGLFFGSGTQLSVL.

A note on this clone: Other DNA sequences in this sample translate to the same CDR3. The rearrangement uses TRBV27 and TRBJ1-4, with D possibly being TRBD1 (6 bases). This CDR3 comprises 18 residues. V was trimmed by 3 bases and J by 2 bases, leaving 19 bases between them. Germline V gene data show CDR1 as MNHEY and CDR2 as SMNVEV (reference sequence). In nucleotides, the CDR3 is TGTGCCAGCAGTTTTATCCGGAGGCAGGGGCTTACTAATGAAAAACTGTTTTTT. Translating it yields CASSFIRRQGLTNEKLFF.

The chain recombines TRBV30 with TRBJ2-3; D possibly corresponds to TRBD1 (5 bases). This CDR3 has 14 residues. V shed 0 bases and J shed 6 bases, with 13 bases lying between them. CDR1 and CDR2 from the germline V gene are GTSNPN and SVGIG (reference sequence). The CDR3 loop is CAWSVLGVKDTQYF. Here the CDR3 DNA reads TGTGCCTGGAGTGTATTAGGGGTGAAGGATACGCAGTATTTT.

The gene calls are TRBV6-5 and TRBJ1-1; no clear D gene. Trimming shortened V by 6 bases and J by 6 bases, and 14 bases separated the two germline ends. The CDR3 covers 13 residues. The germline V gene has CDR1 MNHEY and CDR2 SVGAGI. The CDR3 DNA follows: TGTGCCAGCAGCTCCCCCGGCGGCCCTGAAGCTTTCTTT. This gives the protein CASSSPGGPEAFF.

This clone was observed once. The CDR3 DNA is TGTGCCAGCAGTTTAGTTCCAGGGGGGAGTCCCTACGAGCAGTACTTC. It translates to CASSLVPGGSPYEQYF. The chain recombines TRBV28 with TRBJ2-7; perhaps TRBD1 as D (7 bases). The V and J ends lost 2 bases and 2 bases respectively, with 16 bases between them. Germline-derived CDR1 and CDR2 are MDHEN and SYDVKM. This CDR3 is 16 amino acids long. Full variable domain (outside the CDR3, taken from reference TRBV28 and TRBJ2-7): DVKVTQSSRYLVKRTGEKVFLECVQDMDHENMFWYRQDPGLGLRLIYFSYDVKMKEKGDIPEGYSVSREKKERFSLILESASTNQTSMYLCASSLVPGGSPYEQYFGPGTRLTVT.

CDR3 amino acids: CASSQEQGSQFF. As DNA, the CDR3 is TGCGCCAGCAGCCAAGAACAGGGAAGCCAGTTCTTC. The chain couples TRBV4-1 to TRBJ2-1, with D possibly TRBD1 on 6 matching bases. Germline values: CDR1 MGHRA, CDR2 YSYEKL. Trimming removed 0 bases at V and 13 bases at J, with 10 bases between. The length of the CDR3 is 12 residues.

The chain recombines TRBV28 with TRBJ2-3, with TRBD2 matching over 8 bases. CDR3 length: 16 amino acids. The germline gives CDR1 MDHEN, CDR2 SYDVKM. The V segment lost 2 bases and the J segment 7 bases; nucleotides outside the gene matches: 11. The CDR3 loop is CASSLVSPGGAHTQYF. DNA of the CDR3: TGTGCCAGCAGTTTAGTCAGCCCCGGGGGGGCCCATACGCAGTATTTT.

This clone was observed a single time. The chain joins TRBV6-1 to TRBJ1-1; 8 bases match TRBD1. Trimming at V came to 2 bases and at J to 3 bases, leaving 11 bases not matched to a gene. Germline CDR1 and CDR2: MNHNS and SASEGT. The CDR3 totals 17 residues. The CDR3 reads CASSEHRGYEGDTEAFF. As DNA, the CDR3 is TGTGCCAGCAGTGAACACAGGGGGTATGAGGGGGACACTGAAGCTTTCTTT.

Here the CDR3 reads CASSHGQNTEAFF. The CDR3 bases are TGTGCCAGCAGTCATGGACAGAACACTGAAGCTTTCTTT. The chain recombines TRBV7-9 with TRBJ1-1, with D possibly being TRBD1 (5 bases). Between the trimmed V and J ends, which lost 6 bases and 1 base, there was a span of 9 bases. Germline CDR1 reads SEHNR; CDR2 reads FQNEAQ (reference sequence). This CDR3 region has 13 residues.

The rearrangement joins TRBV13 to TRBJ2-1; 14 bases match TRBD2. The CDR3 has 17 amino acids. The germline V gene encodes CDR1 PRHDT and CDR2 FYEKMQ (reference sequence). Unmatched junction bases numbered 10, after V lost 5 bases and J lost 7 bases. The CDR3 DNA follows: TGTGCCAGCAGCCGGTCGACTAGCGGGGGGGCAGCGAATGAGCAGTTCTTC. It encodes CASSRSTSGGAANEQFF. Full variable domain (rest looked up from reference TRBV13 and TRBJ2-1): AAGVIQSPRHLIKEKRETATLKCYPIPRHDTVYWYQQGPGQDPQFLISFYEKMQSDKGSIPDRFSAQQFSDYHSELNMSSLELGDSALYFCASSRSTSGGAANEQFFGPGTRLTVL.